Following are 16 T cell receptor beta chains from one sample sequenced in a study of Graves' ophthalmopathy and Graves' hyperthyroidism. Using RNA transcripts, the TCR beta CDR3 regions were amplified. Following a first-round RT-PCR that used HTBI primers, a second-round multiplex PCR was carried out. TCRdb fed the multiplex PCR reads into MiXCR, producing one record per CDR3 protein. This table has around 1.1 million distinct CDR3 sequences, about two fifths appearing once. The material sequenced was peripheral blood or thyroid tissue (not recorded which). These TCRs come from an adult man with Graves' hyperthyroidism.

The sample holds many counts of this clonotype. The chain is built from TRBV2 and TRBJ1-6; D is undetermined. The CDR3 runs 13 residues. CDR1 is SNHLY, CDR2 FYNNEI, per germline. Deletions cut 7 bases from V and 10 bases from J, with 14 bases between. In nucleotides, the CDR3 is TGTGCCAGCACCCCCGGGGTCGTCTCACCCCTCCACTTT. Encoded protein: CASTPGVVSPLHF. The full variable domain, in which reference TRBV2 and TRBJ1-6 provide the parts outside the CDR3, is EPEVTQTPSHQVTQMGQEVILRCVPISNHLYFYWYRQILGQKVEFLVSFYNNEISEKSEIFDDQFSVERPDGSNFTLKIRSTKLEDSAMYFCASTPGVVSPLHFGNGTRLTVT.

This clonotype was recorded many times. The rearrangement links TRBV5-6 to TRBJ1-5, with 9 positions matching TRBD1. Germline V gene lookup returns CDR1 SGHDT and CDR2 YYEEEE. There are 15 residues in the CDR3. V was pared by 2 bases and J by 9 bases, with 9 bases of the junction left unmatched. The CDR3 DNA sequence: TGTGCCAGCAGCTTTAGGGACAGGGCCGGGTTGCCCCAGCATTTT. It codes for CASSFRDRAGLPQHF.

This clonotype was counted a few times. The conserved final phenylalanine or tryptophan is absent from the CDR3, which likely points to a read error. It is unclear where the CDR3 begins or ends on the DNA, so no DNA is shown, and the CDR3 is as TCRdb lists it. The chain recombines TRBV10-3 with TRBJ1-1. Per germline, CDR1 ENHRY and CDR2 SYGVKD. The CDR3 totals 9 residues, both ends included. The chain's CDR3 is CAIMAGQFS.

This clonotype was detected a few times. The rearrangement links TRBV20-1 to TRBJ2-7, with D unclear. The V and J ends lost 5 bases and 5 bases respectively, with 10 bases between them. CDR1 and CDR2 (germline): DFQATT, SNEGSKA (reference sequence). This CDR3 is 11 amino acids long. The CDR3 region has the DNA TGCAGTGCTGTGAACATTAACGAGCAGTACTTC. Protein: CSAVNINEQYF.

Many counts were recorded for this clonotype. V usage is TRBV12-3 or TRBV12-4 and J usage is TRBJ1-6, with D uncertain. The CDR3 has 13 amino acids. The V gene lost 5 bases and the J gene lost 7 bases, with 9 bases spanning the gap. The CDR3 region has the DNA TGTGCCAGCAGTCTACTCTCAAATTCACCCCTCCACTTT. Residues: CASSLLSNSPLHF.

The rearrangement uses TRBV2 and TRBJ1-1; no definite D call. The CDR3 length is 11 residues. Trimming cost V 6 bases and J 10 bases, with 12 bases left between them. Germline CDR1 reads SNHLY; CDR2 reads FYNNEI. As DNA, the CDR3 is TGTGCCAGCAGCGATCGTATCGGAGCTTTCTTT. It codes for CASSDRIGAFF.

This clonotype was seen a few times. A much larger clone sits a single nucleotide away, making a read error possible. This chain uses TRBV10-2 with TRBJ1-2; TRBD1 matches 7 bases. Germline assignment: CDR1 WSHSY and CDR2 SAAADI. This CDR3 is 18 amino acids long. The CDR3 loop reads CVSSTGQVVSETNYGYTF. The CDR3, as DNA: TGCGTCAGCAGCACAGGACAGGTAGTATCGGAGACTAACTATGGCTACACCTTC.

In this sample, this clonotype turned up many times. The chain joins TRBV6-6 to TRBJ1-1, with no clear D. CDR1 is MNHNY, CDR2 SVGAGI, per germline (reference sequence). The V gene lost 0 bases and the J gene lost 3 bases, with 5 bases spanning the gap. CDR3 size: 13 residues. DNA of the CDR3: TGTGCCAGCAGTTACTCGGCCGACACTGAAGCTTTCTTT. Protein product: CASSYSADTEAFF.

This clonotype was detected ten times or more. This chain's CDR3 is CASSPREKYGAFF. The CDR3 DNA follows: TGTGCCAGCAGTCCGCGGGAAAAGTACGGAGCTTTCTTT. The genes are TRBV12-3 or TRBV12-4 and TRBJ1-1; D is ambiguous. The CDR3 length is 13 residues. Trimming stripped 5 bases from V and 10 bases from J, with 17 bases between.

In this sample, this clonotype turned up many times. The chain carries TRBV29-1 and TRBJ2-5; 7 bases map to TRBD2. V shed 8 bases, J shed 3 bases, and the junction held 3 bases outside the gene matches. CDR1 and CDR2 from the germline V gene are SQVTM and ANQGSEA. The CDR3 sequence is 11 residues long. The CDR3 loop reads CSFAGEETQYF. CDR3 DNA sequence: TGCAGCTTTGCGGGGGAAGAGACCCAGTACTTC.

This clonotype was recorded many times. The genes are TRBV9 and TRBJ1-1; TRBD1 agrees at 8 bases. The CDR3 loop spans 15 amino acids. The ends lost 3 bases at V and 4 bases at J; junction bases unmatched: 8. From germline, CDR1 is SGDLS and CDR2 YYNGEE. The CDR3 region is CASSDDRGSGTEAFF. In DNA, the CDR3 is TGTGCCAGCAGCGACGACAGGGGCTCGGGCACTGAAGCTTTCTTT.

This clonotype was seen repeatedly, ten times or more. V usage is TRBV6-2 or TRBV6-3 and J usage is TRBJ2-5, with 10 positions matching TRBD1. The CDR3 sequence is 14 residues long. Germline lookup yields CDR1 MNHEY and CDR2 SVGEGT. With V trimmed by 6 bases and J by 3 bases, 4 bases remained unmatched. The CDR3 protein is CASSRDRGKETQYF. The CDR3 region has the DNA TGTGCCAGCAGCCGGGACAGGGGAAAAGAGACCCAGTACTTC.

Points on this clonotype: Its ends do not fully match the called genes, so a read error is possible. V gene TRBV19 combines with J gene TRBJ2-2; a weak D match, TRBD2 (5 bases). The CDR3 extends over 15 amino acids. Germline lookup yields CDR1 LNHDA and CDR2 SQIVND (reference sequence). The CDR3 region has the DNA TGTGCCAGTAGTATTCGGGGTTCTTGGACCGGGGAGCTGGTTTTT. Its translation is CASSIRGSWTGELVF.

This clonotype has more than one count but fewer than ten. The CDR3 here is CAISQGAPSGGNTGELFF. Here the CDR3 DNA reads TGTGCCATCAGTCAAGGTGCCCCTAGCGGGGGTAACACCGGGGAGCTGTTTTTT. This chain connects TRBV10-3 to TRBJ2-2; 10 bases are a match to TRBD2. V gave up 5 bases and J gave up 2 bases; unmatched junction bases: 11. The CDR3 totals 18 residues. CDR1 is ENHRY, CDR2 SYGVKD, per germline.

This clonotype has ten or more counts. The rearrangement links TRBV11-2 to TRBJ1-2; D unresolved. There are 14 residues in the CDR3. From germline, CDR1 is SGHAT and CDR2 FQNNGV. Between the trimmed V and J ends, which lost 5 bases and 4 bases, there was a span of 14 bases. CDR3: CASSHPGGSYGYTF. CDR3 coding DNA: TGTGCCAGCAGCCACCCAGGCGGGAGCTATGGCTACACCTTC.

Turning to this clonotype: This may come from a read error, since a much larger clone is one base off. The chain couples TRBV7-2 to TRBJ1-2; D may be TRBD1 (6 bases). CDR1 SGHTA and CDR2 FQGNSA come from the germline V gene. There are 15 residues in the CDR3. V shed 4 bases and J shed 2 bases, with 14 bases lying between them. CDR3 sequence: CASSSNGQPNYGYTF. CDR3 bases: TGTGCCAGCAGCTCAAATGGACAGCCCAACTATGGCTACACCTTC. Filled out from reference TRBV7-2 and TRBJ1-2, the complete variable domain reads GAGVSQSPSNKVTEKGKDVELRCDPISGHTALYWYRQSLGQGLEFLIYFQGNSAPDKSGLPSDRFSAERTGGSVSTLTIQRTQQEDSAVYLCASSSNGQPNYGYTFGSGTRLTVV.